The 18 T cell receptor beta chains given below trace back to one sample, sequenced in a study of CD8+ T cells in alopecia areata. Following RNA extraction, reverse transcription yielded cDNA that acted as the sequencing template. Clones were read by immunoSEQ multiplex PCR, and TCRdb kept only the in-frame ones, dropping some. The repertoire has about 300,000 clones, none seen only once; the ten largest take 1.2%. The sorting of pooled cutaneous lymph node cells relied on CD4, CD8alpha, NKG2D, NKG2ACE and other markers. Sequencing input: CD4+ T cells sorted from a lymph node. These TCRs come from a C3H/HeJ mouse with alopecia areata. The strain's MHC haplotype is H2-k.

About this clone: The gene names given are mouse names. The read finishes 4 residues shy of the CDR3 end, and the germline J gene is used to complete it. This CDR3 is also generated by other DNA sequences in the sample. V usage is TRBV13-1 and J usage is TRBJ2-3; TRBD2 aligns across 10 bases. Germline V gene data show CDR1 as NSHNY and CDR2 as SYGAGN. This CDR3 spans 16 amino acids. V dropped 0 bases and J dropped 3; count of bases not matched to a gene: 4. The CDR3 loop is CASSDALGGRAETLYF. The DNA read from the CDR3 is TGTGCCAGCAGTGATGCGCTGGGGGGGCGGGCAGAA.

With respect to this clone: Mouse gene names and germline throughout. The CDR3 goes on 4 residues after the read ends, and that part is filled in from the germline J gene. The chain has TRBV5 and TRBJ1-1; 10 bases line up with TRBD1. The CDR3 covers 15 residues. J lost 1 base, V lost 2 bases, and 1 base had no gene match. CDR1 is LGHNA and CDR2 is YNLKQL in the germline V gene (reference sequence). CDR3 protein: CASSQWDRGNTEVFF. The CDR3 bases that were read are TGTGCCAGCAGCCAATGGGACAGGGGGAACACA.

This clone was detected a few times. Gene names denote mouse genes. CDR3 residues: CASSETGGGSDYTF. CDR3 bases read: TGTGCCAGCAGTGAGACAGGGGGTGGCTCC. The chain employs TRBV13-1 and TRBJ1-2; 9 nucleotides align to TRBD1. The CDR3 end is not reached by the read, which stops 4 residues before it; the germline J gene fills it in. Trimming removed 2 bases from V and 4 bases from J; junction bases left unmatched: 3. Germline CDR1 reads NSHNY; CDR2 reads SYGAGN. CDR3 length equals 14 residues.

This clone was counted a few times. Gene names denote mouse genes. The DNA read from the CDR3 is TGTGCTAGCAGTTCCGGGACAGGGGGACCC. Translating it yields CASSSGTGGP. The whole CDR3 region reads CASSSGTGGPDYTF. V gene TRBV29 combines with J gene TRBJ1-2; TRBD1 aligns across 11 bases. The read gets to within 4 residues of the CDR3 end, and the germline J gene fills in the rest. This CDR3 has 14 residues. In germline, CDR1 is MSHET, CDR2 SYDVDS.

The sample holds a few counts of this clone. Gene names are the mouse ones. The CDR3 loop reads CASSLGLGKDTQYF. CDR3 bases read: TGTGCCAGCTCTCTGGGACTGGGAAAAGAC. The J gene is TRBJ2-5, the V gene TRBV12-1, with 9 bases identical to TRBD2. The sequence runs out 4 residues before the end of the CDR3; the remainder is reconstructed from the germline J gene. CDR1 is SGHSN and CDR2 is HYEKVE in the germline V gene. The CDR3 runs 14 residues.

As regards this clone: Here the gene names and germline are mouse. The CDR3 end falls 4 residues outside the read, so it is completed with the germline J gene. The genes are TRBV13-1 and TRBJ2-2, with 7 bases fitting TRBD1. The length of the CDR3 is 13 residues. J was trimmed by 5 bases and V by 6 bases; bases with no gene match: 4. Germline V CDR1 and CDR2: NSHNY, SYGAGN. The sequenced CDR3 bases are TGTGCCAGCAACCGGGGACAGACCGGG. Its translation is CASNRGQTG. In full, the CDR3 is CASNRGQTGQLYF.

This clone was seen a few times. A single base separates this from a much larger clone, so it may be a read error. Gene names and germline refer to mouse. From the germline J gene comes the end of the CDR3, since the read stops 4 residues before it. V gene TRBV19 combines with J gene TRBJ1-2; D is perhaps TRBD1 (6 bases). The germline V and J ends were trimmed by 2 bases and 0 bases, with 8 bases remaining between them. The CDR3 loop spans 14 amino acids. Germline loops: CDR1 FNHDT, CDR2 SITEND (reference sequence). CDR3 DNA (partial): TGTGCCAGCAGTATTGGGACATCAAACTCC. Its protein is CASSIGTSNS. The full CDR3 protein is CASSIGTSNSDYTF. The entire variable domain, with the rest obtained from reference TRBV19 and TRBJ1-2, is as follows: GGIITQTPKFLIGQEGQKLTLKCQQNFNHDTMYWYRQDSGKGLRLIYYSITENDLQKGDLSEGYDASREKKSSFSLTVTSAQKNEMAVFLCASSIGTSNSDYTFGSGTRLLVI.

Points on this clone: Gene names refer to mouse genes. CDR3 protein: CASSHWGGLYAEQFF. Incomplete CDR3 DNA: TGTGCCAGCAGCCACTGGGGGGGCCTCTATGCT. V gene TRBV4 combines with J gene TRBJ2-1; 11 nucleotides line up with TRBD2. The read terminates 4 residues ahead of where the CDR3 ends, so the germline J gene completes it. Germline V lookup: CDR1 LGHDT, CDR2 YNNKQL (reference sequence). The CDR3 covers 15 residues. The J segment lost 3 bases and the V segment lost 5 bases, leaving 3 bases of the junction unmatched.

This clone turned up a few times. Genes here carry mouse names. Read sequence stops 4 residues before the CDR3 end, and the germline J gene provides the missing end. This chain connects TRBV19 to TRBJ2-3, with D possibly matching TRBD1 (7 bases). Germline loops: CDR1 FNHDT, CDR2 SITEND (reference sequence). Trimming cost V 1 base and J 0 bases, with 12 bases left between them. The CDR3 is made up of 16 amino acids. The CDR3 here is CASSIQGGPSAETLYF. The CDR3 DNA, read in part, is TGTGCCAGCAGTATACAAGGGGGCCCTAGTGCAGAA.

About this clone: Any gene name here is a mouse gene name. The CDR3 goes on 4 residues after the read ends, and that part is filled in from the germline J gene. V is TRBV1 and J is TRBJ2-4; TRBD2 might be the D (7 bases). The CDR3 loop spans 16 amino acids. Per the germline V gene, CDR1 is NSQYPW and CDR2 is LRSPGD (reference sequence). V gave up 0 bases and J gave up 0 bases, with 10 bases separating them. CDR3 DNA, as far as it was read: TGCACCTGCAGTGCAGAGTGGGGGGCTAGTCAAAAC. Protein: CTCSAEWGASQN. The full CDR3 protein reads CTCSAEWGASQNTLYF. Filled out from reference TRBV1 and TRBJ2-4, the complete variable domain reads VTLLEQNPRWRLVPRGQAVNLRCILKNSQYPWMSWYQQDLQKQLQWLFTLRSPGDKEVKSLPGADYLATRVTDTELRLQVANMSQGRTLYCTCSAEWGASQNTLYFGAGTRLSVL.

To note about this clone: Mouse names are used for the genes. The read halts 4 residues ahead of the CDR3 end, with the missing end drawn from the germline J gene. The chain recombines TRBV13-1 with TRBJ2-1, with 9 nucleotides matching TRBD1. The CDR3 contains 15 residues. J was trimmed by 3 bases and V by 1 base; bases with no gene match: 2. Per germline, CDR1 NSHNY and CDR2 SYGAGN. Incomplete CDR3 DNA: TGTGCCAGCAGTGATTCGGACAGGGGCTATGCT. It encodes CASSDSDRGYA. The CDR3 as a whole reads CASSDSDRGYAEQFF.

Turning to this clone: Gene names denote mouse genes. Sequencing ends 3 residues short of the CDR3 end; the germline J gene provides the rest. This chain links TRBV13-1 with TRBJ1-6; D gene unclear. TRBJ1-6 is identified as an open reading frame with a role that is uncertain. Germline V CDR1 and CDR2: NSHNY, SYGAGN. This CDR3 is built from 15 residues. V lost 0 bases and J 0 bases, leaving 4 bases between the germline ends. This chain's CDR3 is CASSDAGSYNSPLYF. The covered CDR3 bases are TGTGCCAGCAGTGATGCAGGTTCCTATAATTCGCCC.

Comments on this clone: Here the gene names and germline are mouse. The CDR3 end falls 4 residues outside the read, so it is completed with the germline J gene. The same CDR3 is also encoded by other DNA sequences in this sample. This chain connects TRBV13-1 to TRBJ2-5, with D tentatively TRBD2 (6 bases). In germline, CDR1 is NSHNY, CDR2 SYGAGN. Between the trimmed V and J ends, which lost 3 bases and 3 bases, there was a span of 8 bases. The CDR3 has 13 residues. CDR3: CASSGGLQDTQYF. The DNA read from the CDR3 is TGTGCCAGCAGTGGGGGACTTCAAGAC.

Remarks on this clone: Genes and germline come from the mouse. The CDR3 end lies 4 residues beyond the end of the read and is filled in from the germline J gene. Other DNA sequences from this sample encode an identical CDR3 as well. The chain joins TRBV13-3 to TRBJ1-1; possible D gene TRBD1, 5 bases. The length of the CDR3 is 13 residues. V lost 3 bases and J lost 0, with 6 bases in between. CDR1 and CDR2 from the germline V gene are NNHDY and SYVADS. CDR3 loop: CASSGGQNTEVFF. CDR3 bases read: TGTGCCAGCAGTGGGGGACAGAACACA.

This clone has just a few counts. The gene symbols are mouse symbols. The CDR3 goes on 4 residues after the read ends, and that part is filled in from the germline J gene. This rearrangement joins TRBV5 to TRBJ1-2; D call uncertain. Germline V lookup: CDR1 LGHNA, CDR2 YNLKQL (reference sequence). Trimming left V 0 bases short and J 1 base short, with 6 bases between. This CDR3 has 14 amino acids. The CDR3 bases that were read are TGTGCCAGCAGCCAAGAAACAATAAACTCC. Protein: CASSQETINS. The entire CDR3 protein reads CASSQETINSDYTF.

As for this clone: Each gene name is a mouse one. The CDR3 extends 4 residues past the end of the read, so its final part is completed from the germline J gene. The rearrangement joins TRBV31 to TRBJ2-1, with D tentatively TRBD2 (6 bases). V lost 0 bases and J lost 3, with 9 bases in between. The germline V gene encodes CDR1 GKSSPN and CDR2 SITVG. This CDR3 region has 14 residues. The part of the CDR3 DNA that was read is TGTGCCTGGAGTCTAACTGGGAGCTATGCT. It is translated as CAWSLTGSYA. The full CDR3 sequence reads CAWSLTGSYAEQFF.

This clone was counted only a few times. The listed genes are named as in mouse. Read data end 4 residues before the CDR3 end; the end is taken from the germline J gene. V gene TRBV31 combines with J gene TRBJ2-3, with 8 bases that match TRBD2. The CDR3 contains 15 residues. Per the germline V gene, CDR1 is GKSSPN and CDR2 is SITVG. The J segment lost 0 bases and the V segment lost 4 bases, leaving 6 bases of the junction unmatched. The CDR3 loop is CAWKLWGVSAETLYF. The sequenced part of the CDR3 DNA is TGTGCCTGGAAACTCTGGGGGGTGAGTGCAGAA. The full variable domain, with the rest looked up from reference TRBV31 and TRBJ2-3, is AQTIHQWPVAEIKAVGSPLSLGCTIKGKSSPNLYWYWQATGGTLQQLFYSITVGQVESVVQLNLSASRPKDDQFILSTEKLLLSHSGFYLCAWKLWGVSAETLYFGSGTRLTVL.

The table lists this clone with a few counts. Gene names follow the mouse nomenclature. Coverage ceases 4 residues before the CDR3 finishes, and the germline J gene fills in the end. The rearrangement joins TRBV5 to TRBJ2-3; perhaps TRBD2 as D (6 bases). The CDR3 consists of 15 residues. V lost 4 bases to trimming and J lost 0 bases, with 11 bases between them. Germline CDR1 and CDR2: LGHNA and YNLKQL (reference sequence). The CDR3 protein is CASSPQLGSAETLYF. The CDR3 DNA, read in part, is TGTGCCAGCAGCCCCCAACTGGGTAGTGCAGAA.